Following are 27 T cell receptor beta chains from one sample sequenced in a study of CD8+ T cells in alopecia areata. TCR sequencing used cDNA made by reverse transcription of extracted RNA. Repertoires were generated with immunoSEQ multiplex PCR, while TCRdb's copy carries only in-frame clones and drops some. The table has approximately 180,000 clones, approximately 59% seen once; the top ten hold over 12%. Source: CD4+ T cells sorted from blood, taken at week 0. Receptor source: a human donor with alopecia areata.

The gene calls are TRBV7-9 and TRBJ1-6; 8 positions agree with TRBD1. CDR1 SEHNR and CDR2 FQNEAQ come from the germline V gene (reference sequence). The ends lost 3 bases at V and 7 bases at J; junction bases unmatched: 5. The CDR3 sequence is 15 residues long. The CDR3 sequence: CASSFPQGVNSPLHF. As DNA, the CDR3 is TGTGCCAGCAGCTTCCCACAGGGGGTCAATTCACCCCTCCACTTT.

This clone was observed a few times. The chain uses TRBV15 and TRBJ2-6, with TRBD1 identical over 7 bases. Germline V gene data show CDR1 as LNHNV and CDR2 as YYDKDF (reference sequence). The CDR3 extends over 17 amino acids. J gave up 0 bases and V 4 bases, and 6 bases lay outside the gene matches. This CDR3 is CATSKRQGLSGANVLTF. The CDR3 DNA reads as TGTGCCACCAGCAAGAGACAGGGTCTCTCTGGGGCCAACGTCCTGACTTTC.

The chain uses TRBV19 and TRBJ2-1; D might be TRBD1 (6 bases). V lost 4 bases, J lost 4 bases, and 14 bases lay in between. The CDR3 is 15 residues long. Germline CDR1 LNHDA, CDR2 SQIVND (reference sequence). CDR3 sequence (DNA): TGTGCCAGTAGTAAAGACAGGCTGAATTACAATGAGCAGTTCTTC. It translates to CASSKDRLNYNEQFF. The entire variable domain, with the rest obtained from reference TRBV19 and TRBJ2-1, is as follows: DGGITQSPKYLFRKEGQNVTLSCEQNLNHDAMYWYRQDPGQGLRLIYYSQIVNDFQKGDIAEGYSVSREKKESFPLTVTSAQKNPTAFYLCASSKDRLNYNEQFFGPGTRLTVL.

The sample holds a few counts of this clone. The genes are TRBV7-9 and TRBJ2-3; D gene ambiguous. Between the trimmed V and J ends, which lost 1 base and 3 bases, there was a span of 2 bases. CDR3 length: 12 residues. Germline V gene lookup returns CDR1 SEHNR and CDR2 FQNEAQ (reference sequence). In DNA form, the CDR3 reads TGTGCCAGCAGCTTAGAGACAGATACGCAGTATTTT. It translates to CASSLETDTQYF.

This chain connects TRBV2 to TRBJ2-7, with 8 bases matching TRBD1. CDR1 and CDR2 (germline): SNHLY, FYNNEI. This CDR3 has 15 residues. The V gene end was trimmed by 2 bases and the J gene end by 2 bases; junction bases not matched to a gene: 5. The CDR3 region is CASSENRGDPYEQYF. The CDR3 DNA reads as TGTGCCAGCAGTGAAAACAGGGGGGATCCCTACGAGCAGTACTTC.

The V and J genes are TRBV5-1 and TRBJ2-3; D remains unclear. CDR1 is SGHRS and CDR2 is YFSETQ in the germline V gene. There are 16 residues in the CDR3. Deletions cut 0 bases from V and 0 bases from J, with 11 bases between. The CDR3 DNA is TGCGCCAGCAGCTTGGAGGTGGACCTTAGCACAGATACGCAGTATTTT. Residues: CASSLEVDLSTDTQYF.

The genes are TRBV15 and TRBJ1-6, with a tentative D call TRBD1 (6 bases). V was pared by 5 bases and J by 3 bases, with 11 bases between. The CDR3 spans 15 residues. Germline CDR1 reads LNHNV; CDR2 reads YYDKDF (reference sequence). The DNA of the CDR3 is TGTGCCACCAGCCTAGACAGGCTCTATAATTCACCCCTCCACTTT. Protein: CATSLDRLYNSPLHF.

The chain joins TRBV4-2 to TRBJ1-2; D gene uncertain. The CDR3 consists of 13 residues. Between the trimmed V and J ends, which lost 0 bases and 3 bases, there was a span of 5 bases. CDR1 is LGHNA and CDR2 is YNFKEQ in the germline V gene. In nucleotides, the CDR3 is TGTGCCAGCAGCCAAGATACAGACTATGGCTACACCTTC. Translated: CASSQDTDYGYTF.

The CDR3 bases are TGCAGCGTTGCAGCGGGCAGCACAGATACGCAGTATTTT. It yields the protein CSVAAGSTDTQYF. The chain is built from TRBV29-1 and TRBJ2-3, with D possibly being TRBD2 (6 bases). The V end was cut by 4 bases, the J end by 0 bases, with 8 bases between. CDR1 is SQVTM and CDR2 is ANQGSEA in the germline V gene. The CDR3 sequence is 13 residues long.

Of note for this clone: One end of the junction varies from germline; a read error may be responsible. This chain connects TRBV5-6 to TRBJ2-3, with D hard to call. This CDR3 has 8 residues. Germline V gene data show CDR1 as SGHDT and CDR2 as YYEEEE. CDR3 amino acids: CASSLADF. The CDR3 DNA sequence: TGTGCCAGCAGCTTGGCCGATTTT.

This rearrangement joins TRBV7-3 to TRBJ2-3, with TRBD2 identical over 8 bases. The junction had 2 bases not matched to a gene; V was cut back by 0 bases and J by 6 bases. There are 14 residues in the CDR3. Germline lookup yields CDR1 SGHTA and CDR2 FQGTGA. The CDR3 spells CASSLTRGGDTQYF. Here the CDR3 DNA reads TGTGCCAGCAGCTTAACCCGCGGGGGGGATACGCAGTATTTT.

The chain links TRBV6-1 to TRBJ2-6, with 7 bases identical to TRBD1. Germline CDR1 MNHNS, CDR2 SASEGT. Germline trimming cut 6 bases from V and 3 bases from J; bases unmatched to any gene: 14. The CDR3 contains 18 residues. CDR3 bases: TGTGCCAGCAGCGAACCACCCACAGGGGTCGATGGGGCCAACGTCCTGACTTTC. It specifies CASSEPPTGVDGANVLTF.

The rearrangement links TRBV11-2 to TRBJ2-3; 8 bases are a match to TRBD2. The CDR3 runs 16 residues. Germline assignment: CDR1 SGHAT and CDR2 FQNNGV. The J segment lost 0 bases and the V segment lost 7 bases, leaving 9 bases of the junction unmatched. The CDR3 region is CASMFRSGGSTDTQYF. DNA of the CDR3: TGTGCCAGCATGTTTCGGAGCGGGGGAAGCACAGATACGCAGTATTTT. Drawing the rest from reference TRBV11-2 and TRBJ2-3, the complete variable domain is EAGVAQSPRYKIIEKRQSVAFWCNPISGHATLYWYQQILGQGPKLLIQFQNNGVVDDSQLPKDRFSAERLKGVDSTLKIQPAKLEDSAVYLCASMFRSGGSTDTQYFGPGTRLTVL.

This clone was counted a few times. The V and J genes are TRBV6-9 and TRBJ1-2; no reliable D call. Germline V lookup: CDR1 MNHGY, CDR2 SVAAGI. The CDR3 runs 10 residues. This chain's CDR3 is CAAKLYGYTF. CDR3 DNA: TGTGCGGCAAAACTCTATGGCTACACCTTC.

The V gene is TRBV30, the J gene TRBJ2-6; no definite D call. Trimming took 0 bases from V and 0 from J, leaving 9 bases between them. CDR3 length: 16 amino acids. Germline V CDR1 and CDR2: GTSNPN, SVGIG (reference sequence). The CDR3 loop reads CAWSVKGLSGANVLTF. CDR3 nucleotide sequence: TGTGCCTGGAGTGTAAAAGGCCTCTCTGGGGCCAACGTCCTGACTTTC.

The V call is TRBV2, the J call TRBJ1-1, with D hard to call. The CDR3 has 11 residues. Trimming stripped 6 bases from V and 6 bases from J, with 8 bases between. CDR1 and CDR2 (germline): SNHLY, FYNNEI. CDR3 sequence (DNA): TGTGCCAGCAGCATGGGCCCTGAAGCTTTCTTT. This gives the protein CASSMGPEAFF.

The chain joins TRBV6-5 to TRBJ2-3, with unresolved D. CDR1 and CDR2 from the germline V gene are MNHEY and SVGAGI. The ends were cut back, 7 bases at V and 5 bases at J, with 19 bases in the middle. The CDR3 is 15 amino acids. CDR3 nucleotide sequence: TGTGCCAGCAAACAGACCCCCCGCGTGGGAGATACGCAGTATTTT. Protein product: CASKQTPRVGDTQYF.

The V call is TRBV6-5, the J call TRBJ1-2, with TRBD1 as a possible D gene (5 bases). The germline CDR1 and CDR2 sequences are MNHEY and SVGAGI. With 6 bases removed from V and 6 bases from J, the gap between germline ends came to 17 bases. The CDR3 length is 14 residues. The chain's CDR3 is CASSPKGWGHGYTF. The DNA for the CDR3 is TGTGCCAGCAGCCCTAAGGGGTGGGGTCATGGCTACACCTTC.

This clone appeared a few times. The chain has TRBV29-1 and TRBJ1-4, with 7 positions matching TRBD1. The germline V gene has CDR1 SQVTM and CDR2 ANQGSEA. The CDR3 covers 12 residues. V trimming: 7 bases; J trimming: 2 bases; junction bases outside the gene matches: 1. CDR3: CSATGTNEKLFF. CDR3 nucleotides: TGCAGCGCGACAGGGACTAATGAAAAACTGTTTTTT.

The V and J genes are TRBV11-2 and TRBJ2-3, with 9 bases lining up with TRBD2. The V and J ends lost 5 bases and 2 bases, in that order; junction bases with no gene match: 14. The CDR3 runs 18 residues. CDR1 SGHAT and CDR2 FQNNGV come from the germline V gene. The CDR3 region is CASSMAGGSGGTTDTQYF. In DNA form, the CDR3 reads TGTGCCAGCAGCATGGCCGGGGGGAGCGGGGGGACCACAGATACGCAGTATTTT.

The gene calls are TRBV30 and TRBJ2-3, with a tentative D call TRBD2 (5 bases). The CDR3 spans 14 residues. The germline V and J ends were trimmed by 7 bases and 0 bases, with 14 bases remaining between them. Germline lookup yields CDR1 GTSNPN and CDR2 SVGIG (reference sequence). The CDR3 DNA follows: TGTGCCTCCGATGGGCCGGGGAGCACAGATACGCAGTATTTT. Encoded protein: CASDGPGSTDTQYF. The whole variable domain, filled in from reference TRBV30 and TRBJ2-3, reads SQTIHQWPATLVQPVGSPLSLECTVEGTSNPNLYWYRQAAGRGLQLLFYSVGIGQISSEVPQNLSASRPQDRQFILSSKKLLLSDSGFYLCASDGPGSTDTQYFGPGTRLTVL.

The V gene is TRBV18, the J gene TRBJ1-1; the D is unclear. The CDR3 spans 12 residues. V was cut by 3 bases and J by 3 bases, with 5 bases left in between. The germline gives CDR1 KGHSH, CDR2 LQKENI. The CDR3 here is CASSPAHTEAFF. The CDR3 region has the DNA TGTGCCAGCTCACCCGCTCACACTGAAGCTTTCTTT.

This chain connects TRBV7-9 to TRBJ1-2; no reliable D call. This CDR3 has 12 amino acids. V was trimmed by 4 bases and J by 8 bases, leaving 11 bases between them. Germline-derived CDR1 and CDR2 are SEHNR and FQNEAQ (reference sequence). This CDR3 is CASSSPLGGYTF. In nucleotides, the CDR3 is TGTGCCAGCAGCTCCCCCCTCGGAGGCTACACCTTC. Based on the CDR3 plus reference TRBV7-9 and TRBJ1-2, the full variable domain is DTGVSQNPRHKITKRGQNVTFRCDPISEHNRLYWYRQTLGQGPEFLTYFQNEAQLEKSRLLSDRFSAERPKGSFSTLEIQRTEQGDSAMYLCASSSPLGGYTFGSGTRLTVV.

The genes are TRBV5-1 and TRBJ2-2; 9 nucleotides match TRBD2. J lost 5 bases, V lost 5 bases, and 7 bases had no gene match. Per germline, CDR1 SGHRS and CDR2 YFSETQ. The CDR3 runs to 15 residues. The CDR3 region has the DNA TGCGCCAGCAGTTCGACTAGCGGTCGAACCGGGGAGCTGTTTTTT. Translation: CASSSTSGRTGELFF. The variable domain in full, completed from reference TRBV5-1 and TRBJ2-2, reads KAGVTQTPRYLIKTRGQQVTLSCSPISGHRSVSWYQQTPGQGLQFLFEYFSETQRNKGNFPGRFSGRQFSNSRSEMNVSTLELGDSALYLCASSSTSGRTGELFFGEGSRLTVL.

The gene calls are TRBV7-9 and TRBJ2-7, with D hard to call. Trimming stripped 3 bases from V and 1 base from J, with 10 bases between. Germline loops: CDR1 SEHNR, CDR2 FQNEAQ (reference sequence). The CDR3 loop spans 14 amino acids. The CDR3, as DNA: TGTGCCAGCAGCTTCCTCGGCAGTTCCTACGAGCAGTACTTC. As protein: CASSFLGSSYEQYF.

The rearrangement joins TRBV7-2 to TRBJ2-3; TRBD2 aligns across 13 bases. V was clipped by 2 bases and J by 1 base; unmatched bases: 3. Per the germline V gene, CDR1 is SGHTA and CDR2 is FQGNSA. The CDR3 loop spans 17 amino acids. The CDR3 DNA follows: TGTGCCAGCAGCTTACTCGGGACTAGCGGGGGCACAGATACGCAGTATTTT. Its protein product is CASSLLGTSGGTDTQYF.

The rearrangement links TRBV29-1 to TRBJ2-1; D is unclear. CDR1 SQVTM and CDR2 ANQGSEA come from the germline V gene. The CDR3 totals 15 residues. V lost 3 bases and J 5 bases, leaving 17 bases between the germline ends. As DNA, the CDR3 is TGCAGCGTTGACCACCCGACTGCCCAAAACAATGAGCAGTTCTTC. It yields the protein CSVDHPTAQNNEQFF.